This passage covers 20 T cell receptor beta chains from one sample sequenced in a study of T cell responses to AZD1222 COVID-19 vaccine. Data came from immunoSEQ multiplex PCR; TCRdb stores just in-frame clones and leaves some out. The sample has some 130,000 clones; 70% to 90% are singletons. The starting material was peripheral blood, obtained on day 0 of AZD1222 vaccination. These receptors were collected from an adult in good health.

Comments on this clone: The same CDR3 arises from other DNA sequences in this sample as well. The chain has TRBV19 and TRBJ1-1; D uncertain. The V gene lost 3 bases and the J gene lost 1 base, with 3 bases spanning the gap. The CDR3 loop spans 12 amino acids. The germline CDR1 and CDR2 sequences are LNHDA and SQIVND (reference sequence). This CDR3 reads CASSIGNTEAFF. In DNA, the CDR3 is TGTGCCAGTAGTATCGGGAACACTGAAGCTTTCTTT.

The rearrangement uses TRBV30 and TRBJ2-5, with 13 positions matching TRBD2. The CDR3 covers 15 residues. Germline V gene lookup returns CDR1 GTSNPN and CDR2 SVGIG (reference sequence). Trimming at V came to 5 bases and at J to 5 bases, leaving 8 bases not matched to a gene. The CDR3, as DNA: TGTGCCTGGGCCACTAGCGGGAGGGGTCAGGAGACCCAGTACTTC. Translated, it gives CAWATSGRGQETQYF.

The table lists this clone with a count of one. The chain employs TRBV7-2 and TRBJ2-1; possibly TRBD2 for D (7 bases). Trimming shortened V by 3 bases and J by 0 bases, and 9 bases separated the two germline ends. CDR1 is SGHTA and CDR2 is FQGNSA in the germline V gene. This CDR3 is 15 amino acids long. The CDR3 loop is CASSLGGPSYNEQFF. DNA of the CDR3: TGTGCCAGCAGCTTGGGGGGGCCCTCCTACAATGAGCAGTTCTTC.

The chain links TRBV18 to TRBJ1-2; D is uncertain. The CDR3 length is 12 residues. From germline, CDR1 is KGHSH and CDR2 LQKENI. Trimming removed 0 bases from V and 4 bases from J, with 3 bases in between. This CDR3 reads CASSPPTYGYTF. The CDR3 nucleotides read TGTGCCAGCTCACCACCGACCTATGGCTACACCTTC.

The genes are TRBV5-1 and TRBJ2-5; TRBD2 matches at 15 bases. Trimming took 1 base from V and 5 from J; bases not matched to a gene: 6. This CDR3 comprises 17 residues. From germline, CDR1 is SGHRS and CDR2 YFSETQ. The CDR3 DNA reads as TGCGCCAGCAGCTTGTTGGGACTAGCGGGGGGTTCGGAGACCCAGTACTTC. Translation: CASSLLGLAGGSETQYF.

The rearrangement joins TRBV29-1 to TRBJ2-1, with TRBD2 identical over 7 bases. Germline V lookup: CDR1 SQVTM, CDR2 ANQGSEA. The CDR3 loop spans 13 amino acids. J lost 6 bases, V lost 6 bases, and 8 bases had no gene match. The CDR3 loop reads CSVLVTSVNEQFF. CDR3 nucleotides: TGCAGCGTACTGGTTACTAGCGTCAATGAGCAGTTCTTC.

This rearrangement joins TRBV19 to TRBJ1-5; D gene unclear. Germline-derived CDR1 and CDR2 are LNHDA and SQIVND (reference sequence). The CDR3 runs to 13 residues. The V end lost 5 bases, the J end lost 0 bases, and 5 bases lay between the germline ends. Here the CDR3 reads CASSDNSNQPQHF. The CDR3 DNA is TGTGCCAGTAGTGACAATAGCAATCAGCCCCAGCATTTT.

This rearrangement joins TRBV3-1 (or the pseudogene TRBV3-2) to TRBJ1-1, with D possibly matching TRBD1 (5 bases). Germline V gene sequence: CDR1 LGHDT, CDR2 YNNKEL (reference sequence). V lost 4 bases to trimming and J lost 6 bases, with 15 bases between them. This CDR3 spans 14 amino acids. The CDR3 spells CASSPSVGLAEAFF. The CDR3 region has the DNA TGTGCCAGCAGCCCTTCGGTGGGGCTCGCTGAAGCTTTCTTT.

The gene calls are TRBV19 and TRBJ1-1, with 9 bases fitting TRBD1. Germline V CDR1 and CDR2: LNHDA, SQIVND (reference sequence). Trimming removed 6 bases from V and 2 bases from J; junction bases left unmatched: 7. This CDR3 contains 15 residues. The CDR3 DNA sequence: TGTGCCAGTAGCGATTGGGGACAGGGCAACACTGAAGCTTTCTTT. Its protein is CASSDWGQGNTEAFF.

The chain employs TRBV12-5 and TRBJ1-1; 8 nucleotides line up with TRBD1. The V gene's germline CDR1 is LGHNT and CDR2 FRNRAP. V lost 6 bases to trimming and J lost 5 bases; unmatched junction nucleotides: 11. The CDR3 loop spans 15 amino acids. The CDR3: CASGEDRAVETEAFF. As DNA, the CDR3 is TGTGCTAGTGGAGAGGACAGGGCGGTAGAAACTGAAGCTTTCTTT.

The V and J genes are TRBV6-8 and TRBJ1-5, with D possibly matching TRBD1 (5 bases). The V gene lost 4 bases and the J gene lost 4 bases, with 8 bases spanning the gap. Germline CDR1 MNHGY, CDR2 SAAAGT. This CDR3 contains 13 residues. The CDR3 DNA reads as TGTGCCAGCAGTTCGGAGGGGAATCAGCCCCAGCATTTT. Amino acid sequence: CASSSEGNQPQHF.

The chain recombines TRBV6-4 with TRBJ2-2; 10 positions agree with TRBD2. Germline lookup yields CDR1 MRHNA and CDR2 SNTAGT. V lost 2 bases and J lost 3; bases outside the gene matches: 0. The CDR3 extends over 15 amino acids. The CDR3 coding sequence is TGTGCCAGCAGTGACGGGACTAGCGACACCGGGGAGCTGTTTTTT. This translates into CASSDGTSDTGELFF.

This clone was counted once. V usage is TRBV28 and J usage is TRBJ2-1, with 9 bases matching TRBD1. After removal of 5 bases from V and 6 bases from J, the junction contained 8 bases not matched to a gene. This CDR3 is built from 15 residues. CDR1 and CDR2 (germline): MDHEN, SYDVKM. In DNA form, the CDR3 reads TGTGCCAGCAGTCGTCCCGGGACAGGGACCAATGAGCAGTTCTTC. Encoded protein: CASSRPGTGTNEQFF.

The chain recombines TRBV28 with TRBJ1-5; D ambiguous. CDR1 and CDR2 from the germline V gene are MDHEN and SYDVKM. Trimming left V 1 base short and J 6 bases short, with 19 bases between. The length of the CDR3 is 17 residues. Written as DNA, the CDR3 is TGTGCCAGCAGTTTATTAGAACAGAGCTCATATAGTCAGCCCCAGCATTTT. Its translation: CASSLLEQSSYSQPQHF. Filled out from reference TRBV28 and TRBJ1-5, the complete variable domain reads DVKVTQSSRYLVKRTGEKVFLECVQDMDHENMFWYRQDPGLGLRLIYFSYDVKMKEKGDIPEGYSVSREKKERFSLILESASTNQTSMYLCASSLLEQSSYSQPQHFGDGTRLSIL.

The V and J genes are TRBV27 and TRBJ2-1; perhaps TRBD1 as D (7 bases). Germline V gene data show CDR1 as MNHEY and CDR2 as SMNVEV (reference sequence). V was clipped by 2 bases and J by 8 bases, with 13 bases between them. The CDR3 extends over 14 amino acids. DNA of the CDR3: TGTGCCAGCAGTTTAACCACAGGGGAGGATGAGCAGTTCTTC. As protein: CASSLTTGEDEQFF.

The chain has TRBV6-5 and TRBJ1-5, with TRBD1 matching 7 bases. This CDR3 is built from 13 residues. V was clipped by 7 bases and J by 4 bases; unmatched bases: 4. Looked up from germline, CDR1 is MNHEY and CDR2 is SVGAGI. The CDR3 loop reads CASNLQGNQPQHF. The CDR3 bases are TGTGCCAGCAATTTACAGGGGAATCAGCCCCAGCATTTT.

This chain uses TRBV5-4 with TRBJ1-4; tentative D call: TRBD1 (6 bases). The length of the CDR3 is 14 residues. Germline CDR1 and CDR2: SGHNT and YYREEE (reference sequence). The germline V and J ends were trimmed by 0 bases and 8 bases, with 11 bases remaining between them. In nucleotides, the CDR3 is TGTGCCAGCAGCTTGGGGGGGGCGCAAGAAAAACTGTTTTTT. Translation: CASSLGGAQEKLFF.

This clone was counted a single time. The CDR3 loop is CATSEGTSAFQETQYF. The CDR3 DNA reads as TGTGCCACCAGTGAAGGGACTAGCGCGTTTCAAGAGACCCAGTACTTC. The chain links TRBV24-1 to TRBJ2-5, with 10 bases matching TRBD2. Trimming removed 4 bases from V and 2 bases from J; junction bases left unmatched: 6. CDR1 and CDR2 from the germline V gene are KGHDR and SFDVKD. The CDR3 consists of 16 residues.

The chain combines TRBV6-2 or TRBV6-3 with TRBJ2-1; the D call may be TRBD1 or TRBD2 (5 bases each). The V end lost 2 bases, the J end lost 10 bases, and 15 bases lay between the germline ends. In germline, CDR1 is MNHEY, CDR2 SVGEGT. CDR3 length equals 14 residues. In DNA, the CDR3 is TGTGCCAGCAGTTACCCCCTCGGGGCAGGCGAGCAGTTCTTC. This encodes CASSYPLGAGEQFF.

The chain is built from TRBV6-5 and TRBJ1-4; TRBD1 aligns across 8 bases. After removal of 6 bases from V and 3 bases from J, the junction contained 3 bases not matched to a gene. CDR1 is MNHEY and CDR2 is SVGAGI in the germline V gene. CDR3 size: 14 residues. The CDR3: CASRPGQANEKLFF. CDR3 sequence (DNA): TGTGCCAGCAGACCGGGACAGGCTAATGAAAAACTGTTTTTT.